This T cell receptor (beta chain) is drawn from a study of blood T cell repertoires in COVID-19. Clones were sequenced by immunoSEQ multiplex PCR, and TCRdb holds only the in-frame ones, with some missing. The sample contains 90,000 to 120,000 clones, 82% of which appear only once. The CDR3 is 12 amino acids. In germline, CDR1 is LGHDT, CDR2 YNNKEL (reference sequence). Trimming stripped 0 bases from V and 5 bases from J, with 5 bases between. The chain has TRBV3-1 (or the pseudogene TRBV3-2) and TRBJ2-7; perhaps TRBD1 as D (5 bases). This TCR derives from a man between 60 and 75 years old with acute or convalescent COVID-19. Material: peripheral blood. CDR3 sequence: CASSQEGHEQYF. As DNA, the CDR3 is TGTGCCAGCAGCCAAGAGGGGCACGAGCAGTACTTC.